The 22 T cell receptor beta chains listed next were all sequenced from one sample in a study of cytomegalovirus exposure and HLA in healthy donors. Profiled with immunoSEQ multiplex PCR; TCRdb holds only in-frame clones, not every one. The repertoire has around 130,000 clones, about 90% of them found once; the top ten carry approximately 3.5%. The sequencing sample was made of PBMCs. The receptors shown here come from a man aged 25-45 years in good health and CMV-seronegative.

V is TRBV5-4 and J is TRBJ2-7, with TRBD1 identical over 9 bases. The CDR3 has 13 residues. Germline values: CDR1 SGHNT, CDR2 YYREEE (reference sequence). Unmatched junction bases numbered 1, after V lost 0 bases and J lost 6 bases. CDR3 sequence: CASSLGDRAEQYF. The CDR3, as DNA: TGTGCCAGCAGCTTGGGGGACAGGGCCGAGCAGTACTTC.

V usage is TRBV4-3 and J usage is TRBJ2-3, with a tentative D call TRBD2 (5 bases). Trimming stripped 1 base from V and 2 bases from J, with 7 bases between. Germline V gene data show CDR1 as LGHNA and CDR2 as YSLEER. The CDR3 runs to 14 residues. The CDR3 sequence is CASSQGTLTDTQYF. The CDR3 DNA is TGCGCCAGCAGCCAAGGGACTCTCACAGATACGCAGTATTTT.

J is TRBJ1-1 and V is TRBV6-1; D is uncertain. CDR3 length equals 13 residues. V lost 3 bases to trimming and J lost 4 bases, with 9 bases between them. CDR1 is MNHNS and CDR2 is SASEGT in the germline V gene. As DNA, the CDR3 is TGTGCCAGCAGTGAGCGGGGAGGCACTGAAGCTTTCTTT. Translation gives CASSERGGTEAFF.

CDR3 sequence reads: CSAIEGARRNTEAFF. CDR3 in DNA: TGCAGCGCCATTGAGGGGGCTCGGAGGAACACTGAAGCTTTCTTT. The rearrangement uses TRBV29-1 and TRBJ1-1; 7 bases match TRBD1. V lost 7 bases and J lost 1; bases outside the gene matches: 12. Germline CDR1 is SQVTM and CDR2 is ANQGSEA. The CDR3 length is 15 residues.

The chain employs TRBV19 and TRBJ2-7; 9 bases fit TRBD1. Trimming removed 3 bases from V and 5 bases from J; junction bases left unmatched: 5. This CDR3 contains 14 residues. Germline V gives CDR1 LNHDA, CDR2 SQIVND (reference sequence). The CDR3 DNA follows: TGTGCCAGTAGTATGGGACAGGGACCCCACGAGCAGTACTTC. Protein product: CASSMGQGPHEQYF. Together with reference TRBV19 and TRBJ2-7, the CDR3 gives the full variable domain: DGGITQSPKYLFRKEGQNVTLSCEQNLNHDAMYWYRQDPGQGLRLIYYSQIVNDFQKGDIAEGYSVSREKKESFPLTVTSAQKNPTAFYLCASSMGQGPHEQYFGPGTRLTVT.

The chain employs TRBV6-5 and TRBJ1-6; D is perhaps TRBD1 (6 bases). The CDR3 extends over 16 amino acids. Germline V gene sequence: CDR1 MNHEY, CDR2 SVGAGI. With 2 bases removed from V and 7 bases from J, the gap between germline ends came to 15 bases. CDR3 sequence (DNA): TGTGCCAGCAGTTACAGGGGGTTAGGCTCGAATTCACCCCTCCACTTT. This translates into CASSYRGLGSNSPLHF.

V gene TRBV19 combines with J gene TRBJ2-5; D is possibly TRBD2 (5 bases). Trimming removed 6 bases from V and 5 bases from J, with 10 bases in between. The CDR3 extends over 12 amino acids. Germline lookup yields CDR1 LNHDA and CDR2 SQIVND (reference sequence). Here the CDR3 DNA reads TGTGCCAGTAGGACCGGGAAGGAGACCCAGTACTTC. Protein: CASRTGKETQYF. Full variable domain (remainder filled in from reference TRBV19 and TRBJ2-5): DGGITQSPKYLFRKEGQNVTLSCEQNLNHDAMYWYRQDPGQGLRLIYYSQIVNDFQKGDIAEGYSVSREKKESFPLTVTSAQKNPTAFYLCASRTGKETQYFGPGTRLLVL.

CDR3 residues: CASIVASGGPFYEQYF. As DNA, the CDR3 is TGTGCCAGCATAGTGGCTAGCGGGGGGCCGTTTTACGAGCAGTACTTC. V and J are TRBV2 and TRBJ2-7, with 11 bases fitting TRBD2. Germline assignment: CDR1 SNHLY and CDR2 FYNNEI. The CDR3 runs 16 residues. Trimming removed 7 bases from V and 4 bases from J; junction bases left unmatched: 12. The complete variable domain, with remaining parts taken from reference TRBV2 and TRBJ2-7, reads EPEVTQTPSHQVTQMGQEVILRCVPISNHLYFYWYRQILGQKVEFLVSFYNNEISEKSEIFDDQFSVERPDGSNFTLKIRSTKLEDSAMYFCASIVASGGPFYEQYFGPGTRLTVT.

This clone appeared a single time. The chain is built from TRBV10-2 and TRBJ1-2; unclear D gene. V lost 7 bases and J 1 base, leaving 13 bases between the germline ends. Germline-derived CDR1 and CDR2 are WSHSY and SAAADI. The CDR3 spans 14 residues. Written as DNA, the CDR3 is TGCGCCAGCATCCTTCCAGGCAATAACTATGGCTACACCTTC. As protein: CASILPGNNYGYTF.

This clone was observed a single time. This CDR3 is CASSGTIARGYTF. For the CDR3, the DNA is TGTGCCAGCAGCGGGACAATCGCCCGCGGCTACACCTTC. This chain uses TRBV2 with TRBJ1-2, with D perhaps TRBD1 (6 bases). Germline V gene sequence: CDR1 SNHLY, CDR2 FYNNEI. CDR3 length: 13 amino acids. V lost 6 bases and J 8 bases, leaving 16 bases between the germline ends.

The genes are TRBV11-1 and TRBJ2-7, with 9 bases aligning to TRBD1. The V gene end was trimmed by 4 bases and the J gene end by 3 bases; junction bases not matched to a gene: 4. The CDR3 has 14 amino acids. The V gene's germline CDR1 is SGHAT and CDR2 FQDESV (reference sequence). The CDR3 is CASSSGQGNYEQYF. CDR3 nucleotides: TGTGCCAGCAGCTCTGGACAGGGGAACTACGAGCAGTACTTC.

This chain joins TRBV7-9 and TRBJ2-7; D is perhaps TRBD2 (6 bases). This CDR3 spans 14 amino acids. CDR1 SEHNR and CDR2 FQNEAQ come from the germline V gene (reference sequence). Trimming removed 3 bases from V and 4 bases from J, with 13 bases in between. CDR3 sequence (DNA): TGTGCCAGCAGCTTCGCGGGACGGGGATACGAGCAGTACTTC. Translating it yields CASSFAGRGYEQYF. Based on the CDR3 plus reference TRBV7-9 and TRBJ2-7, the full variable domain is DTGVSQNPRHKITKRGQNVTFRCDPISEHNRLYWYRQTLGQGPEFLTYFQNEAQLEKSRLLSDRFSAERPKGSFSTLEIQRTEQGDSAMYLCASSFAGRGYEQYFGPGTRLTVT.

The V call is TRBV7-8, the J call TRBJ1-5; 7 nucleotides line up with TRBD1. V shed 7 bases, J shed 0 bases, and the junction held 3 bases outside the gene matches. The CDR3 has 14 residues. Germline lookup yields CDR1 SGHVS and CDR2 FQNEAQ. The CDR3 bases are TGTGCCAGCAAAGGGACAGATAGCAATCAGCCCCAGCATTTT. Its protein is CASKGTDSNQPQHF. The complete variable domain, with remaining parts taken from reference TRBV7-8 and TRBJ1-5, reads GAGVSQSPRYKVAKRGQDVALRCDPISGHVSLFWYQQALGQGPEFLTYFQNEAQLDKSGLPSDRFFAERPEGSVSTLKIQRTQQEDSAVYLCASKGTDSNQPQHFGDGTRLSIL.

The chain recombines TRBV7-9 with TRBJ2-7; 8 bases align to TRBD2. V lost 2 bases and J lost 3; bases outside the gene matches: 9. Germline V gene data show CDR1 as SEHNR and CDR2 as FQNEAQ (reference sequence). The CDR3 spans 16 residues. The CDR3 loop reads CASSLSYGLAGYEQYF. CDR3 bases: TGTGCCAGCAGCTTATCGTATGGGCTAGCGGGCTACGAGCAGTACTTC.

In the case of this clone: The same CDR3 can be traced to other DNA sequences in this sample. The chain has TRBV15 and TRBJ1-4, with 11 nucleotides matching TRBD1. With 0 bases clipped from V and 7 bases from J, the junction kept 1 base outside the gene matches. Germline V gene data show CDR1 as LNHNV and CDR2 as YYDKDF (reference sequence). The CDR3 runs to 15 residues. This CDR3 reads CATSREGTGGEKLFF. The CDR3 DNA reads TGTGCCACCAGCAGAGAAGGGACAGGGGGTGAAAAACTGTTTTTT.

The chain combines TRBV19 with TRBJ1-5; TRBD1 is a possible D gene (6 bases). The CDR3 spans 14 residues. From germline, CDR1 is LNHDA and CDR2 SQIVND (reference sequence). V lost 3 bases and J lost 9, with 15 bases in between. The CDR3 DNA reads TGTGCCAGTAGTATTAGGGGGGGGGTATGGCCCCAGCATTTT. This translates into CASSIRGGVWPQHF.

This chain links TRBV7-6 with TRBJ2-7; 11 nucleotides agree with TRBD1. V lost 3 bases, J lost 4 bases, and 2 bases stayed unmatched. Germline loops: CDR1 SGHVS, CDR2 FNYEAQ. CDR3 size: 14 residues. CDR3 nucleotide sequence: TGTGCCAGCAGCTTCGGGGACAGGGGGTACGAGCAGTACTTC. It specifies CASSFGDRGYEQYF.

This chain's CDR3 is CASSPRGRGYGYTF. The CDR3 DNA follows: TGTGCCAGCAGCCCCCGAGGCAGGGGGTATGGCTACACCTTC. The chain links TRBV7-9 to TRBJ1-2, with 7 positions matching TRBD1. CDR1 and CDR2 (germline): SEHNR, FQNEAQ (reference sequence). The CDR3 length is 14 residues. Germline trimming cut 5 bases from V and 5 bases from J; bases unmatched to any gene: 8.

The V and J genes are TRBV27 and TRBJ2-5; no clear D gene. CDR1 is MNHEY, CDR2 SMNVEV, per germline (reference sequence). The V end was cut by 2 bases, the J end by 8 bases, with 18 bases between. This CDR3 region has 15 residues. The CDR3 region has the DNA TGTGCCAGCAGTTTAACCCGGTCGTCGGGTTACACCCAGTACTTC. Its protein is CASSLTRSSGYTQYF.

V gene TRBV7-9 combines with J gene TRBJ2-7; D not certain. Germline V lookup: CDR1 SEHNR, CDR2 FQNEAQ (reference sequence). This CDR3 region has 14 residues. V was clipped by 5 bases and J by 0 bases, with 11 bases between them. The CDR3 coding sequence is TGTGCCAGCAGCCCTCAGACGGGCTCCTACGAGCAGTACTTC. Encoded protein: CASSPQTGSYEQYF.

The rearrangement uses TRBV7-9 and TRBJ2-5, with D perhaps TRBD2 (5 bases). The germline V gene has CDR1 SEHNR and CDR2 FQNEAQ (reference sequence). This CDR3 has 14 residues. The V end lost 5 bases, the J end lost 3 bases, and 13 bases lay between the germline ends. CDR3: CASSAILREETQYF. The CDR3 region has the DNA TGTGCCAGCAGCGCCATTCTGCGGGAAGAGACCCAGTACTTC.

The V call is TRBV28, the J call TRBJ2-7; 9 nucleotides align to TRBD1. Germline V lookup: CDR1 MDHEN, CDR2 SYDVKM. This CDR3 is 14 amino acids long. V lost 5 bases and J lost 3; bases outside the gene matches: 5. The CDR3 DNA reads as TGTGCCAGCAGTCGACAGGGGGTCTTCTACGAGCAGTACTTC. It specifies CASSRQGVFYEQYF.